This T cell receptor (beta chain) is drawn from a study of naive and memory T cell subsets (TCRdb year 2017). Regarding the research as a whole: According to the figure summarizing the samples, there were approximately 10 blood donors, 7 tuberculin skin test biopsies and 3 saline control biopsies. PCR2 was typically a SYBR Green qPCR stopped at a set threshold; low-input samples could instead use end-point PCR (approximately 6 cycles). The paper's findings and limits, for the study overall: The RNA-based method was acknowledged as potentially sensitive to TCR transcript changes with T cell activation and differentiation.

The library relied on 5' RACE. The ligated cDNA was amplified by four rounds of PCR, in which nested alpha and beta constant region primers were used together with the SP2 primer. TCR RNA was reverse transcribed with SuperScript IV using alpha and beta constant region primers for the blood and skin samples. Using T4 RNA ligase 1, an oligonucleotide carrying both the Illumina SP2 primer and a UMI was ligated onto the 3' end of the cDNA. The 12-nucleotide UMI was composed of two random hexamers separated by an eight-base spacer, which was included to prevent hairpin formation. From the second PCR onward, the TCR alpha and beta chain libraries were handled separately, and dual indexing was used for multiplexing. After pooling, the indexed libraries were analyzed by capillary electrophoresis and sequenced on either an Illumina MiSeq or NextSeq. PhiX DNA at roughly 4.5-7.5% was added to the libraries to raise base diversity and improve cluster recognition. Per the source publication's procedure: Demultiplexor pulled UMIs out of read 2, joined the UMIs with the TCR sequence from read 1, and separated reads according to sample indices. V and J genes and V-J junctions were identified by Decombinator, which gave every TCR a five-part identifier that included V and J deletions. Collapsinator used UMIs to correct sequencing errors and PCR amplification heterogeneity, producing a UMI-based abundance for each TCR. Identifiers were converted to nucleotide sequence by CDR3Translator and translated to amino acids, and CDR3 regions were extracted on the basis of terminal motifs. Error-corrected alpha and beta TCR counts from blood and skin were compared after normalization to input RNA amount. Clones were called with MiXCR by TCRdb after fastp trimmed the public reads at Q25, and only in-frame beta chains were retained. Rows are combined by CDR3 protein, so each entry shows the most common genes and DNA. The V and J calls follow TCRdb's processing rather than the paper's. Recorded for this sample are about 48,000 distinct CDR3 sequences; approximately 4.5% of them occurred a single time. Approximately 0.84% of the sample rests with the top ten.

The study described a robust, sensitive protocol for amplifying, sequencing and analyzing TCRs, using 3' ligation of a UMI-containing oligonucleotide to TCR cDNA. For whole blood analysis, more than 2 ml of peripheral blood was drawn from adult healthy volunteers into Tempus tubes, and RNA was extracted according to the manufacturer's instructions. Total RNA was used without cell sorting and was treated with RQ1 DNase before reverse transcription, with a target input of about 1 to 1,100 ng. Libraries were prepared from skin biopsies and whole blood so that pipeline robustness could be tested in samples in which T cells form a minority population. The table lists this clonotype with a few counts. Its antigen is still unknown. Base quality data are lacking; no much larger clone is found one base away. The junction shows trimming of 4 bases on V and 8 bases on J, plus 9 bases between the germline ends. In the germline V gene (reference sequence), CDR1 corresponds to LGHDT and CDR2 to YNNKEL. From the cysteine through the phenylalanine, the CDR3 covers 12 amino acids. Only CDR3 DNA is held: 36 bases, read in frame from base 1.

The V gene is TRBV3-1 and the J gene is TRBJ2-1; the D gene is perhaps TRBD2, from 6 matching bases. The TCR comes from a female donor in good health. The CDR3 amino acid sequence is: CASSPGVDEQFF. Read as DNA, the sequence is TGTGCCAGCAGCCCGGGGGTCGATGAGCAGTTCTTC.